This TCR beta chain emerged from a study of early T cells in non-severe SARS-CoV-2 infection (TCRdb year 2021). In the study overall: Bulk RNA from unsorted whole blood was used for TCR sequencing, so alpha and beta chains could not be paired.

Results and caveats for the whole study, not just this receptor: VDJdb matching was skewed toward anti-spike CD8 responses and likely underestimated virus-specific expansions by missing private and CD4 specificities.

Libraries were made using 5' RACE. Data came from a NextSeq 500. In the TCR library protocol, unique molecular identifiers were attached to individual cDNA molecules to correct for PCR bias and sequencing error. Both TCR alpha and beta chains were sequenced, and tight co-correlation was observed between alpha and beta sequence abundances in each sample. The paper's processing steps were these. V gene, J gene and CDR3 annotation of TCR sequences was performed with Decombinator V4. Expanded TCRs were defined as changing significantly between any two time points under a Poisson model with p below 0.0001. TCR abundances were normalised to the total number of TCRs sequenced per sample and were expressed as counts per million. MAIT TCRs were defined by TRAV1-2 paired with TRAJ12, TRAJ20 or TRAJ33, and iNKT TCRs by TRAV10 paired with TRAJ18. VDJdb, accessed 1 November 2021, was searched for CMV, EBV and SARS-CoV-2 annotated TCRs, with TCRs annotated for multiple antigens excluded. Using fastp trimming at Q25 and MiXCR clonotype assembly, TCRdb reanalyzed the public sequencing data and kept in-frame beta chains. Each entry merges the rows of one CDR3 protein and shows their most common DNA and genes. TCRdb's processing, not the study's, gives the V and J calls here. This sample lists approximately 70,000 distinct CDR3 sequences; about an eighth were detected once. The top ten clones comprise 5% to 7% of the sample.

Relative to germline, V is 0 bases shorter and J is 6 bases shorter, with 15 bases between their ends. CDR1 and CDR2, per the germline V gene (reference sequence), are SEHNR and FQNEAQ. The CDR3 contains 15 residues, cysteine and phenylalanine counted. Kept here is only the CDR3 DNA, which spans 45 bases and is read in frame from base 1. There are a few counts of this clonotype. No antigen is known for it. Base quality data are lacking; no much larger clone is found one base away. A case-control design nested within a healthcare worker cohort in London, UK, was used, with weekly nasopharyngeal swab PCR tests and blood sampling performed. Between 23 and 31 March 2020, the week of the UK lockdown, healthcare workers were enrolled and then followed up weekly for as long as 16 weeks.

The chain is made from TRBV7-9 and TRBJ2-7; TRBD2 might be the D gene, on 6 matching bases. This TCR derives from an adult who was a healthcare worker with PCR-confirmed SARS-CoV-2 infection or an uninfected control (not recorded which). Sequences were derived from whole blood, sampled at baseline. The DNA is TGTGCCAGCAGCTTAGCTGGAGGGAGTAGGGGCGAGCAGTACTTC. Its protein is CASSLAGGSRGEQYF. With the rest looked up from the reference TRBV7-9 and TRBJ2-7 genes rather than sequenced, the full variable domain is DTGVSQNPRHKITKRGQNVTFRCDPISEHNRLYWYRQTLGQGPEFLTYFQNEAQLEKSRLLSDRFSAERPKGSFSTLEIQRTEQGDSAMYLCASSLAGGSRGEQYFGPGTRLTVT.